A single sample is the source of the 6 T cell receptor beta chains below, sequenced in a study of blood T cell repertoires in COVID-19. The data were produced by immunoSEQ multiplex PCR, yet TCRdb's version contains in-frame clones alone and is incomplete. Here the sample spans about 220,000 clones, roughly 87% being singletons. The sequencing sample was made of peripheral blood. All receptors come from a man aged 40-49 years with active or convalescent COVID-19.

The gene calls are TRBV29-1 and TRBJ1-2; D is unclear. V was shortened by 1 base and J by 7 bases, with 13 bases between the two germline ends. CDR3 length: 13 residues. From germline, CDR1 is SQVTM and CDR2 ANQGSEA. CDR3 coding DNA: TGCAGCGTTGAAGGAATTGCTCGGGGTGGCTACACCTTC. It codes for CSVEGIARGGYTF. The variable domain in full, with the rest retrieved from reference TRBV29-1 and TRBJ1-2, is SAVISQKPSRDICQRGTSLTIQCQVDSQVTMMFWYRQQPGQSLTLIATANQGSEATYESGFVIDKFPISRPNLTFSTLTVSNMSPEDSSIYLCSVEGIARGGYTFGSGTRLTVV.

The chain combines TRBV5-5 with TRBJ2-7; D uncertain. The CDR3 loop spans 14 amino acids. With 1 base removed from V and 4 bases from J, the gap between germline ends came to 12 bases. Germline V gene sequence: CDR1 SGHKS, CDR2 YYEKEE (reference sequence). CDR3 residues: CASSLRSSTYEQYF. The CDR3 coding sequence is TGTGCCAGCAGCTTGCGCTCCAGTACGTACGAGCAGTACTTC.

J is TRBJ1-1 and V is TRBV3-1 (or the pseudogene TRBV3-2), with a possible D match to TRBD1 (5 bases). Trimming removed 6 bases at V and 3 bases at J, with 14 bases between. This CDR3 spans 14 amino acids. Germline-derived CDR1 and CDR2 are LGHDT and YNNKEL (reference sequence). CDR3 region: CASSPGGADTEAFF. The CDR3 nucleotides read TGTGCCAGCAGTCCGGGAGGGGCGGACACTGAAGCTTTCTTT.

The rearrangement uses TRBV5-5 and TRBJ2-3; TRBD1 matches at 9 bases. This CDR3 has 15 amino acids. Germline lookup yields CDR1 SGHKS and CDR2 YYEKEE (reference sequence). Unmatched junction bases numbered 6, after V lost 4 bases and J lost 3 bases. CDR3 sequence: CASSRTGDTTDTQYF. The CDR3 DNA follows: TGTGCCAGCAGCAGGACAGGGGACACGACAGATACGCAGTATTTT.

The chain joins TRBV19 to TRBJ1-1, with 7 bases fitting TRBD1. Germline CDR1 and CDR2: LNHDA and SQIVND (reference sequence). Trimming at V came to 6 bases and at J to 1 base, leaving 17 bases not matched to a gene. The CDR3 spans 18 residues. The CDR3 DNA reads as TGTGCCAGTAGCCCCAAATACAGGGGCTCGAGAGGGAACACTGAAGCTTTCTTT. Translating gives CASSPKYRGSRGNTEAFF.

The chain is built from TRBV28 and TRBJ1-5; weak D call: TRBD1 (5 bases). The V end lost 7 bases, the J end lost 9 bases, and 13 bases lay between the germline ends. Germline CDR1 MDHEN, CDR2 SYDVKM. This CDR3 has 12 amino acids. The CDR3 DNA reads as TGTGCCAGCAACGTACAGGTAGGGCCCCAGCATTTT. Translated, it gives CASNVQVGPQHF.